This TCR beta chain was sequenced for a study of OX40 agonist ivuxolimab in advanced cancers. The wider study: The treatment was a fully human IgG2 OX40 agonist, ivuxolimab.

Germline V gene lookup returns CDR1 DFQATT and CDR2 SNEGSKA (reference sequence). V trimming: 6 bases; J trimming: 6 bases; junction bases outside the gene matches: 4. The CDR3 is 11 residues long. Sequencing was performed with immunoSEQ multiplex PCR; in TCRdb, only in-frame clones are kept and a portion is missing. The sample has about 110,000 clones, approximately 89% seen once. With respect to this clone: Its cognate antigen is unknown.

Points from the study as a whole: Among T cells, CD8+ cells averaged more expanded clones than CD4+ cells. At doses 0.1 to 3.0 mg/kg, CD4+ and CD8+ clones expanded.

The source material was CD4+ or CD8+ T cells sorted from blood, sampled in a trial of the OX40 agonist ivuxolimab. This TCR was recovered from an adult with an advanced solid tumor such as melanoma, head and neck, liver or kidney cancer. V gene TRBV20-1 combines with J gene TRBJ1-1, with 7 bases fitting TRBD1. The CDR3 is CSAIGQAEAFF. CDR3 in DNA: TGCAGTGCGATCGGACAGGCTGAAGCTTTCTTT.